These 7 T cell receptor beta chains were all obtained from the same sample, sequenced in a study of blood T cell repertoires in COVID-19 (dated by TCRdb to the early 2020s). Libraries were made using the immunoSEQ multiplex PCR assay. TCRdb limited this immuneACCESS table to in-frame rearrangements with V and J called. A share of clones is missing; checked studies link under half to unresolved V genes, and the rest is unexplained. The sample table holds fewer than 60,000 clones, of which 70% to 85% were seen once. The top ten clones comprise 3.5% of the sample. Material for sequencing was peripheral blood. All receptors come from a man in his fifties or sixties with acute or convalescent COVID-19.

The V and J genes are TRBV5-1 and TRBJ1-1; D perhaps matches TRBD1 (6 bases). Germline V gene lookup returns CDR1 SGHRS and CDR2 YFSETQ. CDR3 length: 15 amino acids. The V end lost 4 bases, the J end lost 0 bases, and 13 bases lay between the germline ends. The CDR3 DNA sequence: TGCGCCAGCAGCAGACTTGGGACAATGAACACTGAAGCTTTCTTT. Its protein product is CASSRLGTMNTEAFF. Based on the CDR3 plus reference TRBV5-1 and TRBJ1-1, the full variable domain is KAGVTQTPRYLIKTRGQQVTLSCSPISGHRSVSWYQQTPGQGLQFLFEYFSETQRNKGNFPGRFSGRQFSNSRSEMNVSTLELGDSALYLCASSRLGTMNTEAFFGQGTRLTVV.

The table lists this clone with a count of one. The DNA for the CDR3 is TGTGCCAGCAGTTGGGGGACAGCCTACGAGCAGTACTTC. The encoded protein is CASSWGTAYEQYF. V gene TRBV2 combines with J gene TRBJ2-7; 7 bases are a match to TRBD1. The CDR3 covers 13 residues. With 5 bases clipped from V and 2 bases from J, the junction kept 3 bases outside the gene matches. The germline CDR1 and CDR2 sequences are SNHLY and FYNNEI.

This chain uses TRBV19 with TRBJ1-2; TRBD1 matches 8 bases. The germline CDR1 and CDR2 sequences are LNHDA and SQIVND (reference sequence). The V segment lost 2 bases and the J segment 0 bases; nucleotides outside the gene matches: 2. CDR3 size: 15 residues. In DNA, the CDR3 is TGTGCCAGTAGTATAAAGGGACAGGCTAACTATGGCTACACCTTC. This codes for CASSIKGQANYGYTF.

This chain uses TRBV20-1 with TRBJ1-5, with a weak D call TRBD1 (5 bases). The ends were cut back, 3 bases at V and 3 bases at J, with 12 bases in the middle. CDR3 length: 14 residues. From germline, CDR1 is DFQATT and CDR2 SNEGSKA (reference sequence). DNA for the CDR3: TGCAGTGCTAGTCGGGGGGGGGTCAATCAGCCCCAGCATTTT. Protein product: CSASRGGVNQPQHF.

The chain combines TRBV12-5 with TRBJ2-3; D remains unclear. CDR3 size: 12 residues. The germline CDR1 and CDR2 sequences are LGHNT and FRNRAP. Trimming removed 7 bases from V and 6 bases from J, with 11 bases in between. The CDR3 protein is CASAPSRDTQYF. Here the CDR3 DNA reads TGTGCTAGTGCCCCCTCCCGGGATACGCAGTATTTT.

This clone has only a few counts. The chain has TRBV19 and TRBJ1-1, with D tentatively TRBD1 (5 bases). The CDR3 has 14 amino acids. V lost 3 bases to trimming and J lost 5 bases, with 13 bases between them. Germline CDR1 is LNHDA and CDR2 is SQIVND (reference sequence). The CDR3 spells CASSISQGYTEAFF. CDR3 nucleotide sequence: TGTGCCAGTAGTATTTCTCAGGGTTATACTGAAGCTTTCTTT.

The rearrangement uses TRBV30 and TRBJ2-2; a weak D match, TRBD2 (5 bases). Germline CDR1 is GTSNPN and CDR2 is SVGIG (reference sequence). Trimming took 7 bases from V and 0 from J, leaving 12 bases between them. The CDR3 extends over 14 amino acids. CDR3 DNA sequence: TGTGCCTCGCCCCCGGGATCGAACACCGGGGAGCTGTTTTTT. Its protein product is CASPPGSNTGELFF.